What follows is one T cell receptor beta chain and its context. Its antigen is currently unknown. The CDR3 runs to 18 residues. This entry comes from a study of T cell responses to AZD1222 COVID-19 vaccine. Study-level points and caveats: Donors were largely white British and mainly female; clonal diversity was possibly underestimated. Reportedly, close to half of spike-specific TCRs are directed against unmutated variant regions. Baseline testing showed seropositivity in only six or seven AZD1222 recipients.

Clones were sequenced by immunoSEQ multiplex PCR, and TCRdb holds only the in-frame ones, with some missing. Listed are over 130,000 clones; 2% to 2.5% falls within the top ten. Material for sequencing was peripheral blood. The chain employs TRBV21-1 and TRBJ1-5; the table names TRBD1, a call not compared with the DNA. TRBV21-1 is assigned pseudogene status. The receptor was isolated from an adult in good health. The CDR3 spells CASSTRKRVDRVYQPQHF. CDR3 nucleotide sequence: TGTGCCAGCAGCACCCGCAAGAGGGTCGACAGGGTCTATCAGCCCCAGCATTTT.